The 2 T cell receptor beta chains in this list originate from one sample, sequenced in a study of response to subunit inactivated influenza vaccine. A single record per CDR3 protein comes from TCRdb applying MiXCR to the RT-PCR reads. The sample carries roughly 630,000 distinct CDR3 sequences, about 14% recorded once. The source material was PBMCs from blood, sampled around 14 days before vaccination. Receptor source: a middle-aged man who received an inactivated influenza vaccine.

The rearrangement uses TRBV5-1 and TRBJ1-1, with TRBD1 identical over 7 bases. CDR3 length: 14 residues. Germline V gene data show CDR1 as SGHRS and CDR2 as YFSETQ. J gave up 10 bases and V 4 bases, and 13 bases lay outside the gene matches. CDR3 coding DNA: TGCGCCAGCAGCCTCAGGACAGGACCCGCTGTAGCTTTCTTT. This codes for CASSLRTGPAVAFF.

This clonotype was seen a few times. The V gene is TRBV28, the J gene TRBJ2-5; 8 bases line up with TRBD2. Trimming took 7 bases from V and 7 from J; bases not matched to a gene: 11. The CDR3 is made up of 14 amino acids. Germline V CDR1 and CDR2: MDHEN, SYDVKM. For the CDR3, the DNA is TGTGCCAGCACCGCCGGGACTAGTCGAGGGACCCAGTACTTC. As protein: CASTAGTSRGTQYF.